The TCR beta chain under discussion was sequenced for a study of T cell responses to AZD1222 COVID-19 vaccine. Study overall: The analysis combined second doses at about 4 or about 12 weeks. The study's findings and limits: After the peak T cell response, and only then, were repertoires sampled. Spike-specific TCRs gained breadth and depth after people received two AZD1222 doses. The donor cohort was predominantly white British with a female majority, and clonal diversity may have been underestimated.

Sequencing was performed with immunoSEQ multiplex PCR; in TCRdb, only in-frame clones are kept and a portion is missing. The sample includes under 200,000 clones, about 90% of them seen just once. CDR3 length: 16 amino acids. The V segment lost 2 bases and the J segment 4 bases; nucleotides outside the gene matches: 5. Germline V gene data show CDR1 as KGHDR and CDR2 as SFDVKD. Turning to this clone: Its target is unknown. The same CDR3 arises from other DNA sequences in this sample as well.

This TCR was recovered from an adult in good health. The chain couples TRBV24-1 to TRBJ1-5, with 9 bases matching TRBD1. Specimen: peripheral blood, collected on day 0 of AZD1222 vaccination. The DNA for the CDR3 is TGTGCCACCAGTGATTCCGGGACAGGGACGAATCAGCCCCAGCATTTT. Its translation is CATSDSGTGTNQPQHF.